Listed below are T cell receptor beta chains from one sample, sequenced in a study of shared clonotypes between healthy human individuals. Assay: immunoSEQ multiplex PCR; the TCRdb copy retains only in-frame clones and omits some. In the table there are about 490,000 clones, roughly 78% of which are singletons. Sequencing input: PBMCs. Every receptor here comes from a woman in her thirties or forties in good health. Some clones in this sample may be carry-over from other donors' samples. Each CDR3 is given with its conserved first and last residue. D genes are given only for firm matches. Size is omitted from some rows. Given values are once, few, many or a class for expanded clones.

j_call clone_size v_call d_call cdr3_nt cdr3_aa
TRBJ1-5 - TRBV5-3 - TGTGCCAGAAGCCGCCCACCTTGGGTGGAGATTCAGCGGAGTCAGCCCCAGCATTTT CARSRPPWVEIQRSQPQHF
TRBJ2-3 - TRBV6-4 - TGTGCCAGCAGTGACTCAGAGTCAGATACGCAGTATTTT CASSDSESDTQYF
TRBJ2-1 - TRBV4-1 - TGCGCCAGCAGCCAAGAAGCCACTGGCGGCTCCTACAATGAGCAGTTCTTC CASSQEATGGSYNEQFF
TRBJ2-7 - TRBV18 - TGTGCCAGCTCATCAGACCTCTACGAGCAGTACTTC CASSSDLYEQYF
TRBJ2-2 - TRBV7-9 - TGTGCCAGCAGCTTAGAAAGTCGGGCGGGGAACACCGGGGAGCTGTTTTTT CASSLESRAGNTGELFF
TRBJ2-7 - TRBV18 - TGTGCCAGCTCACCGGACAGAAGCTCCTACGAGCAGTACTTC CASSPDRSSYEQYF
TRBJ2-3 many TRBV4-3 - TGCGCCAGCAGCCAAGATGGGGGGCTGAGGACAGATACGCAGTATTTT CASSQDGGLRTDTQYF
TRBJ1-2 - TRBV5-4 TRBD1 TGTGCCAGTACTCGACAGGGGGCAGGCTATGGCTACACCTTC CASTRQGAGYGYTF
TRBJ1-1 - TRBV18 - TGTGCCAGCTCAGCCCAACAGGGTGACACTGAAGCTTTCTTT CASSAQQGDTEAFF
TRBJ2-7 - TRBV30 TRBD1 TGTGCCTGGCCCCAGGGACAGTCGGCCGAGCAGTACTTC CAWPQGQSAEQYF
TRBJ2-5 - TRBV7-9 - TGTGCCAGCAGCCCTGAGAGGGGAGAGACCCAGTACTTC CASSPERGETQYF
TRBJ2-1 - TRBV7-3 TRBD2 TGTGCCAGCAGCTTAAAAACTAGCGGGGAGCAGTTCTTC CASSLKTSGEQFF
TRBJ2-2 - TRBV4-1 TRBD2 TGCGCCAGCAGCCCGGGGACTAGCGGGAGGGTTGGCACCGGGGAGCTGTTTTTT CASSPGTSGRVGTGELFF
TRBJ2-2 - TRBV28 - TGTGCCAGCAGCTACAGGGCCTCCGGGGAGCTGTTTTTT CASSYRASGELFF
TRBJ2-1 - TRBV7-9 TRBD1 TGTGCCAGCAGCTCCGGGACAGGGGGCTACAATGAGCAGTTCTTC CASSSGTGGYNEQFF
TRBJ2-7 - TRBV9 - TGTGCCAGCAGCACCCGAGGGGTGGGGGAGCAGTACTTT CASSTRGVGEQYF
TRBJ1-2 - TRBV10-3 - TGTGCCATCAGTGTCTCGGCGAGAGGCTATGGCTACACCTTC CAISVSARGYGYTF
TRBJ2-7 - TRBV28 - TGTGCCAGCAGTTTCGTGGCACGGACCTACGAGCAGTACTTC CASSFVARTYEQYF
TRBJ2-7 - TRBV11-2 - TGTGCCAGCAGCTTAGTGGGGCCAAGCGAGCAGTACTTC CASSLVGPSEQYF
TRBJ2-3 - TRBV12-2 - TGTGCAAGTCGCTTAAATTCCAGGAGCACAGATACGCAGTATTTT CASRLNSRSTDTQYF
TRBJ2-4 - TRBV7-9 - TGTGCCAGCAGCTCCGTTTGGGGGGAAAACATTCAGTACTTC CASSSVWGENIQYF
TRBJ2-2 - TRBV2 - TGTGCTACTACAGGGAATCGGAACACCGGGGAGCTGTTTTTT CATTGNRNTGELFF
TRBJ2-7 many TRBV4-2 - TGTGCCAGCAGCCAAACCCAGGGGAGCTCCTACGAGCAGTACTTC CASSQTQGSSYEQYF
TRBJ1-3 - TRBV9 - TGTGCCAGCAGCAAAGCCGGGACACAGGGAAACACCATATATTTT CASSKAGTQGNTIYF
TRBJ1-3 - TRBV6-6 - TGTGCCAGCAGTTACGCGGACACCATATATTTT CASSYADTIYF
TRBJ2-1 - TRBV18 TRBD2 TGTGCCAGCTCACCAATGGGCCCGGGAGGGCTGAACAATGAGCAGTTCTTC CASSPMGPGGLNNEQFF
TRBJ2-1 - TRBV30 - TGTGCCTGGAGTGTTGGCCCTCCGGGCGATGAGCAGTTCTTC CAWSVGPPGDEQFF
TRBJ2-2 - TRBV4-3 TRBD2 TGCGCCAGCAGCCTCGCGGCGGCGGGAGGGGGCACCGGGGAGCTGTTTTTT CASSLAAAGGGTGELFF
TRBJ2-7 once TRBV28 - TGTGCCAGCAGTTCAACAGGACAGTCCTACTACGAGCAGTACTTC CASSSTGQSYYEQYF
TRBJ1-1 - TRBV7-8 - TGTGCCAGCAGCTTAGCGGGGACCAGGGGCACTGAAGCTTTCTTT CASSLAGTRGTEAFF
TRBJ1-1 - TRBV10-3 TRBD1 TGTGCCAGCAGCCTCCCGAGGGGGCGGGGGAACACTGAAGCTTTCTTT CASSLPRGRGNTEAFF
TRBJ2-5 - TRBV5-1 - TGCGCCAGCCAAAAATGGAGAGGGCTCGAGACCCAGTACTTC CASQKWRGLETQYF
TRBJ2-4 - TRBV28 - TGTGCCAGCAGTATGGCCGGAGCAAACATTCAGTACTTC CASSMAGANIQYF
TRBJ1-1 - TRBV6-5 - TGTGCCAGCAGTTACAGCTACTCCACTGAAGCTTTCTTT CASSYSYSTEAFF
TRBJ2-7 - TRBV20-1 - TGCAGTGCCCCTACAGGATACGAGCAGTACTTC CSAPTGYEQYF
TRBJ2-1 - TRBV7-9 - TGTGCCAGCAGCTTAGGGGCCTCTTACAATGAGCAGTTCTTC CASSLGASYNEQFF
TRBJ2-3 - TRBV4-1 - TGCGCCAGCAGCCAAGAAACGGGTTATCGTACGCAGTATTTT CASSQETGYRTQYF
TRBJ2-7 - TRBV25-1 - TGTGCCAGCAGTGGCGGGACAGCCAGCGAGCAGTACTTC CASSGGTASEQYF